This is a list of T cell receptor beta chains from one sample in a study of cytomegalovirus exposure and HLA in healthy donors. TCRdb keeps only in-frame clones here, not all; method: immunoSEQ multiplex PCR. The table for this sample gives approximately 30,000 clones. The sequencing sample was made of PBMCs. The receptors originated from a woman between 40 and 55 years old in good health and CMV-seropositive. Both conserved end residues are part of each CDR3. The D gene is left open where the match is weak. Expanded clones get a size class; other rows say once, few or many, or leave the size out.

CDR3 length	V gene	clone size	D gene	J gene	CDR3 DNA	CDR3 protein
15	TRBV14	.	.	TRBJ2-3	TGTGCCAGCAGCCAAATGCTCAGGGCAACAGATACGCAGTATTTT	CASSQMLRATDTQYF
13	TRBV5-6	.	.	TRBJ2-5	TGTGCCAGCAGCCCCTACAGGAGACAGACCCAGTACTTC	CASSPYRRQTQYF
16	TRBV11-1	.	.	TRBJ2-5	TGTGCCAGCAGCCCCAGACCTAGCGAAGTAGGGGAGACCCAGTACTTC	CASSPRPSEVGETQYF
14	TRBV5-4	medium-sized	.	TRBJ2-1	TGTGCCAGCAGCCGTGGTGCAGATTACAATGAGCAGTTCTTC	CASSRGADYNEQFF
14	TRBV5-4	.	.	TRBJ1-4	TGTGCCAGCAGCGGGGACACTTTGAATGAAAAACTGTTTTTT	CASSGDTLNEKLFF
14	TRBV30	.	.	TRBJ1-2	TGTGCCTGGAGGGAGGACAGATCCTACTATGGCTACACCTTC	CAWREDRSYYGYTF
17	TRBV18	.	.	TRBJ1-4	TGTGCCAGCTCACCTCTCCGTACTAGGAGCGTTAATGAAAAACTGTTTTTT	CASSPLRTRSVNEKLFF
11	TRBV25-1	.	.	TRBJ2-3	TGTGCCAGACTAGTCACAGATACGCAGTATTTT	CARLVTDTQYF
13	TRBV11-3	.	.	TRBJ1-5	TGTGCCAGCAGCTTGGGAGAGGCACAGCCCCAGCATTTT	CASSLGEAQPQHF
15	TRBV7-2	.	.	TRBJ2-1	TGTGCCAGCAGCTTTGACTACCCCATGCACAATGAGCAGTTCTTC	CASSFDYPMHNEQFF
17	TRBV19	.	.	TRBJ2-1	TGTGCCAGTAGTATTGTCCCTGGGACACCGGGTGGGAATGAGCAGTTCTTC	CASSIVPGTPGGNEQFF
14	TRBV29-1	.	TRBD2	TRBJ2-2	TGCAGCGTTGTGGGGGGGGCGAACACCGGGGAGCTGTTTTTT	CSVVGGANTGELFF
15	TRBV5-1	.	TRBD1	TRBJ1-6	TGCGCCAGCAGCTTGGAAGGAAAGGGGGCATCACCCCTCCACTTT	CASSLEGKGASPLHF
14	TRBV28	.	.	TRBJ2-5	TGTGCCAGCAGTTTTGCGCAGCGCCGGTGGGAGCAGTACTTC	CASSFAQRRWEQYF
13	TRBV19	.	.	TRBJ1-1	TGTGCCACTTCGTGGACAACGAACACTGAAGCTTTCTTT	CATSWTTNTEAFF